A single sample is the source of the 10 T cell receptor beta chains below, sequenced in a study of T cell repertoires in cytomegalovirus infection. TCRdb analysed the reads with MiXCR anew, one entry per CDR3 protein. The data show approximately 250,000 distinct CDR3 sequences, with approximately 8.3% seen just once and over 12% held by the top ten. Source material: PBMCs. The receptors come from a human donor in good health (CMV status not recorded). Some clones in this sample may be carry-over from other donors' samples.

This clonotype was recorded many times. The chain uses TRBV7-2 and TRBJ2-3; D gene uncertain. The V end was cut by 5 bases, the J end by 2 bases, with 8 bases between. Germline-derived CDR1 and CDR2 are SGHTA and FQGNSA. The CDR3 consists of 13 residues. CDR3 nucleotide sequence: TGTGCCAGCAGCGTTCAGTTCACAGATACGCAGTATTTT. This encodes CASSVQFTDTQYF. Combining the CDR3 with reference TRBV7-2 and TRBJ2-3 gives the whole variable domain GAGVSQSPSNKVTEKGKDVELRCDPISGHTALYWYRQSLGQGLEFLIYFQGNSAPDKSGLPSDRFSAERTGGSVSTLTIQRTQQEDSAVYLCASSVQFTDTQYFGPGTRLTVL.

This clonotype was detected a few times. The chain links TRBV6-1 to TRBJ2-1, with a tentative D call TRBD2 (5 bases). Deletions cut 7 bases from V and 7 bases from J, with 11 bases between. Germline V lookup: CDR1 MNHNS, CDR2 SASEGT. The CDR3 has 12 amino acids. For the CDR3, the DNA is TGTGCCAGCAAGCTCTCGGGGAATGAGCAGTTCTTC. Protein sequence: CASKLSGNEQFF.

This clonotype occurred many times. The chain's CDR3 is CATSDRTGAYNEQFF. For the CDR3, the DNA is TGTGCCACCAGTGACCGGACAGGAGCCTACAATGAGCAGTTCTTC. The V call is TRBV24-1, the J call TRBJ2-1, with TRBD1 matching 7 bases. There are 15 residues in the CDR3. Losses at the gene ends were 4 bases for V and 2 bases for J; bases not matched to a gene: 4. Germline CDR1 reads KGHDR; CDR2 reads SFDVKD.

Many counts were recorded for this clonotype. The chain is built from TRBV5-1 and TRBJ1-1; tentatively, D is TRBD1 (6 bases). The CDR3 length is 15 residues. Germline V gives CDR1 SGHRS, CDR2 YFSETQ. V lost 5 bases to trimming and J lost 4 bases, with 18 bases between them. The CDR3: CASSGNRVVGTEAFF. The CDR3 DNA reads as TGCGCCAGCAGTGGTAACAGGGTCGTGGGCACTGAAGCTTTCTTT. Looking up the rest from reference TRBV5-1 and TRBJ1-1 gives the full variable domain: KAGVTQTPRYLIKTRGQQVTLSCSPISGHRSVSWYQQTPGQGLQFLFEYFSETQRNKGNFPGRFSGRQFSNSRSEMNVSTLELGDSALYLCASSGNRVVGTEAFFGQGTRLTVV.

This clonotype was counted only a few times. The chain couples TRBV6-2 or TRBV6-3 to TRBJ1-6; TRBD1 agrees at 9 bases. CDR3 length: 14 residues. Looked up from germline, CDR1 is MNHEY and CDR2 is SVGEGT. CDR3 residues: CAGSPGQGLSPLHF. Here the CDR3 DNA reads TGTGCGGGCTCTCCGGGACAGGGATTATCACCCCTCCACTTT.

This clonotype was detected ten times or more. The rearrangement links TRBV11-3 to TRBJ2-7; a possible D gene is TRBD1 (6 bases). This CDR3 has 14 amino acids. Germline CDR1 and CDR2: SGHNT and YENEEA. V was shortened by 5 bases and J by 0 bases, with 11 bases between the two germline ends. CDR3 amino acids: CASSLGDTSYEQYF. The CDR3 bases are TGTGCCAGCAGCCTAGGGGACACCTCCTACGAGCAGTACTTC. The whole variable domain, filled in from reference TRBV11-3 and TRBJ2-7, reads EAGVVQSPRYKIIEKKQPVAFWCNPISGHNTLYWYLQNLGQGPELLIRYENEEAVDDSQLPKDRFSAERLKGVDSTLKIQPAELGDSAVYLCASSLGDTSYEQYFGPGTRLTVT.

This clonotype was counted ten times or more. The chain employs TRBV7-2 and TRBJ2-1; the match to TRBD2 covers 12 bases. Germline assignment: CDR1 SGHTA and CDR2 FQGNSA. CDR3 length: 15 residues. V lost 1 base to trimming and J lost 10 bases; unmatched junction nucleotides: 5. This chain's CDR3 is CASSLGSSGRVEQFF. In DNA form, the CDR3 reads TGTGCCAGCAGCTTAGGATCTAGCGGGAGGGTCGAGCAGTTCTTC.

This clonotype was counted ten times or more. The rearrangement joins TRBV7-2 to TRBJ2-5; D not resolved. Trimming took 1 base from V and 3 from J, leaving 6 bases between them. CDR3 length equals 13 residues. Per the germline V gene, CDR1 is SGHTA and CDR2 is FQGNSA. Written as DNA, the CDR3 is TGTGCCAGCAGCTTAGGGACGAAAGAGACCCAGTACTTC. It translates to CASSLGTKETQYF.

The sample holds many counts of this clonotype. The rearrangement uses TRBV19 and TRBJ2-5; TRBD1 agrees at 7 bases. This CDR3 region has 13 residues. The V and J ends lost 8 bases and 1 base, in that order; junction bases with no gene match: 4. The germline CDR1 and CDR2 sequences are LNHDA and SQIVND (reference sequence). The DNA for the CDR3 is TGTGCCAGTGCAACAGGGGCCCAAGAGACCCAGTACTTC. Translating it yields CASATGAQETQYF.

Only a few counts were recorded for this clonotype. CDR3: CAISPGTGDQPQHF. CDR3 bases: TGTGCCATCAGTCCCGGGACAGGGGATCAGCCCCAGCATTTT. This rearrangement joins TRBV10-3 to TRBJ1-5, with 10 bases identical to TRBD1. With 5 bases clipped from V and 5 bases from J, the junction kept 3 bases outside the gene matches. CDR1 and CDR2 from the germline V gene are ENHRY and SYGVKD. This CDR3 has 14 amino acids.